The 13 T cell receptor beta chains below come from one sample, sequenced in a study of blood T cell repertoires in COVID-19. The assay was immunoSEQ multiplex PCR, and TCRdb's table has in-frame clones only and misses some. The sample shows about 230,000 clones, approximately 87% of them seen only once. Sequenced material: peripheral blood. These receptors came from a woman between 65 and 79 years old with active or convalescent COVID-19.

This clone was seen just once. The chain combines TRBV25-1 with TRBJ1-5; D may be TRBD1 (6 bases). This CDR3 has 16 residues. Germline CDR1 and CDR2: MGHDK and SYGVNS. The ends were cut back, 9 bases at V and 1 base at J, with 19 bases in the middle. The chain's CDR3 is CASIQTGTTSNQPQHF. In DNA form, the CDR3 reads TGTGCCAGTATACAGACAGGTACGACGAGCAATCAGCCCCAGCATTTT. Filled out from reference TRBV25-1 and TRBJ1-5, the complete variable domain reads EADIYQTPRYLVIGTGKKITLECSQTMGHDKMYWYQQDPGMELHLIHYSYGVNSTEKGDLSSESTVSRIRTEHFPLTLESARPSHTSQYLCASIQTGTTSNQPQHFGDGTRLSIL.

The CDR3 reads CAISYPEGTSGRTTQETQYF. The CDR3 nucleotides read TGTGCCATCAGCTACCCAGAAGGGACTAGCGGGCGAACTACCCAAGAGACCCAGTACTTC. The genes are TRBV6-6 and TRBJ2-5, with 12 bases fitting TRBD2. Germline V gene data show CDR1 as MNHNY and CDR2 as SVGAGI (reference sequence). With V trimmed by 10 bases and J by 1 base, 22 bases remained unmatched. The CDR3 loop spans 20 amino acids.

Comments on this clone: Distinct nucleotide sequences in the sample also encode this CDR3. In DNA, the CDR3 is TGCGCCAGCAGCTCACAAGAGACCCAGTACTTC. Its translation is CASSSQETQYF. The chain links TRBV5-1 to TRBJ2-5; D gene uncertain. CDR3 size: 11 residues. From germline, CDR1 is SGHRS and CDR2 YFSETQ. Trimming pared 3 bases from V and 2 bases from J, leaving 2 bases between. The full variable domain, completed using reference TRBV5-1 and TRBJ2-5, is KAGVTQTPRYLIKTRGQQVTLSCSPISGHRSVSWYQQTPGQGLQFLFEYFSETQRNKGNFPGRFSGRQFSNSRSEMNVSTLELGDSALYLCASSSQETQYFGPGTRLLVL.

The chain carries TRBV27 and TRBJ2-7; the match to TRBD2 covers 8 bases. CDR1 and CDR2 (germline): MNHEY, SMNVEV (reference sequence). V lost 5 bases to trimming and J lost 0 bases; unmatched junction nucleotides: 9. The CDR3 is 16 amino acids. For the CDR3, the DNA is TGTGCCAGCAGTGTGACTAGCGTCCTCAGCTCCTACGAGCAGTACTTC. As protein: CASSVTSVLSSYEQYF.

This clone was observed a few times. The chain combines TRBV5-1 with TRBJ2-7; 7 nucleotides match TRBD1. With 3 bases clipped from V and 2 bases from J, the junction kept 20 bases outside the gene matches. Per germline, CDR1 SGHRS and CDR2 YFSETQ. This CDR3 comprises 19 residues. The CDR3 sequence: CASSYRPRRTGENPYEQYF. The CDR3 DNA sequence: TGCGCCAGCAGCTACCGACCTCGTAGAACAGGGGAGAACCCCTACGAGCAGTACTTC. The full variable domain, completed using reference TRBV5-1 and TRBJ2-7, is KAGVTQTPRYLIKTRGQQVTLSCSPISGHRSVSWYQQTPGQGLQFLFEYFSETQRNKGNFPGRFSGRQFSNSRSEMNVSTLELGDSALYLCASSYRPRRTGENPYEQYFGPGTRLTVT.

The sample holds a few counts of this clone. The chain employs TRBV18 and TRBJ1-2; the D gene is possibly TRBD1 (5 bases). This CDR3 has 14 residues. The V end was cut by 3 bases, the J end by 3 bases, with 11 bases between. Germline V gives CDR1 KGHSH, CDR2 LQKENI. CDR3 region: CASSPGGSDYGYTF. The CDR3, as DNA: TGTGCCAGCTCACCCGGGGGGAGCGACTATGGCTACACCTTC.

The chain combines TRBV7-8 with TRBJ2-2; TRBD1 agrees at 9 bases. V dropped 0 bases and J dropped 4; count of bases not matched to a gene: 6. The CDR3 is 17 amino acids. Germline values: CDR1 SGHVS, CDR2 FQNEAQ. The CDR3 reads CASSLAGGTGFTGELFF. In DNA form, the CDR3 reads TGTGCCAGCAGCTTAGCCGGCGGGACAGGGTTCACCGGGGAGCTGTTTTTT.

Of note for this clone: The same CDR3 arises from other DNA sequences in this sample as well. V usage is TRBV5-1 and J usage is TRBJ2-3; D remains unclear. CDR3 size: 13 residues. V was trimmed by 5 bases and J by 2 bases, leaving 9 bases between them. Germline lookup yields CDR1 SGHRS and CDR2 YFSETQ. The CDR3 DNA sequence: TGCGCCAGCAGTGGGCAGTCCACAGATACGCAGTATTTT. Protein: CASSGQSTDTQYF.

The V and J genes are TRBV21-1 and TRBJ2-4; the D segment call TRBD2 is taken from the table without a DNA check. TRBV21-1 corresponds to a pseudogene. This CDR3 is 13 amino acids long. CDR3 sequence reads: CASCGVGGNIQYF. The CDR3 coding sequence is TGTGCTTCGTGTGGAGTAGGAGGGAACATTCAGTACTTC.

The chain carries TRBV6-5 and TRBJ1-2; 7 nucleotides align to TRBD1. The CDR3 length is 12 residues. V dropped 6 bases and J dropped 5; count of bases not matched to a gene: 3. The germline V gene has CDR1 MNHEY and CDR2 SVGAGI. The CDR3 spells CASRQTGYGYTF. In nucleotides, the CDR3 is TGTGCCAGCAGACAGACAGGGTATGGCTACACCTTC.

This clone was counted between two and nine times. The rearrangement links TRBV27 to TRBJ2-2, with TRBD1 as a possible D gene (5 bases). Germline V lookup: CDR1 MNHEY, CDR2 SMNVEV (reference sequence). There are 13 residues in the CDR3. V was trimmed by 9 bases and J by 4 bases, leaving 12 bases between them. The CDR3 protein is CASQGWGTGELFF. The CDR3 DNA reads as TGTGCCAGTCAGGGTTGGGGCACCGGGGAGCTGTTTTTT.

The chain recombines TRBV3-1 (or the pseudogene TRBV3-2) with TRBJ1-3, with D possibly TRBD1 on 6 matching bases. The CDR3 runs to 14 residues. V dropped 1 base and J dropped 2 bases, with 6 bases sitting between them. In germline, CDR1 is LGHDT, CDR2 YNNKEL (reference sequence). The CDR3 nucleotides are TGTGCCAGCAGCCAAGCAGGGGCTGGAAACACCATATATTTT. Translating it yields CASSQAGAGNTIYF.

Details on this clone: This CDR3 is also generated by other DNA sequences in the sample. This chain connects TRBV6-5 to TRBJ2-7, with 8 bases identical to TRBD1. This CDR3 is 14 amino acids long. Trimming removed 6 bases from V and 4 bases from J; junction bases left unmatched: 8. Germline V gene lookup returns CDR1 MNHEY and CDR2 SVGAGI. CDR3 nucleotides: TGTGCCAGCAGCCCGCGGACAGGGACGTACGAGCAGTACTTC. This codes for CASSPRTGTYEQYF.